This T cell receptor beta chain was captured in a study of T cells in Graves' hyperthyroidism and ophthalmopathy (dated by TCRdb to about 2019). As for the study more broadly: Peripheral blood samples were taken at initial diagnosis, before any treatment was given. TCR Vbeta CDR3 sequencing of 130 to 150 peripheral blood samples (43 ophthalmopathy, approximately 80 hyperthyroidism and approximately 17 progressor patients) is reported in the paper. After sampling, hyperthyroidism patients received methimazole starting at 30 mg daily, and ophthalmopathy patients received high-dose intravenous methylprednisolone. The study also compared thyroid tissue and blood T-cell repertoires from five or six Graves' hyperthyroidism patients. Prospective prediction of ophthalmopathy was tested in an independent validation cohort consisting of fewer than 20 hyperthyroidism patients and around 16 patients who later progressed to ophthalmopathy. A discovery cohort of approximately 97 patients, roughly 43 with Graves' ophthalmopathy and approximately 57 with stable Graves' hyperthyroidism, was used to find distinguishing TCR V-J signatures. The 75 to 100 discovery patients were divided at random into training and test sets in a 7:3 ratio. On the study overall, not on this receptor specifically: Blood samples also contained most of the expanded thyroid clonotypes (frequency above 0.001), which suggests that blood repertoires may reflect thyroid immune responses. A 13 V-J signature model separated ophthalmopathy from stable hyperthyroidism, with about 88% sensitivity and 81% to 82% specificity in cross-validation and 80%/75% in testing. Sample size was not statistically predetermined, and investigators were not blinded to group allocation. During validation, the model predicted progression to ophthalmopathy a median of about 5.9 months ahead of onset, with just under 71% sensitivity and about 75% specificity.

Hyperthyroidism patients were newly diagnosed, had a disease duration of under 2 months, and were aged 18 to 65 years. The study excluded patients with uncontrolled infections, other autoimmune diseases, pregnancy or lactation. Diagnoses relied on clinical symptoms, serum thyroxine and TRAb, thyroid ultrasound and orbital computed tomography. Blood from progressor patients was collected at the time of first diagnosis with hyperthyroidism, before any ophthalmopathy symptoms had appeared. PBMCs were isolated from roughly 10 ml of fresh peripheral blood by Ficoll-Paque density gradient centrifugation. Patients classed as progressors first received a Graves' hyperthyroidism diagnosis and then went on to develop ophthalmopathy during follow-up. Trizol reagent was used to extract total RNA, and RNA quality was then checked on an Agilent 2100 Bioanalyzer. This clonotype was seen many times. What this receptor recognizes is not known. Base qualities were left out, and no much larger clone turns up one base away.

Amplification of TCR beta CDR3 regions was carried out from RNA transcripts. The first round of RT-PCR for the TCR CDR3 was performed with the HTBI primer set and the Qiagen OneStep RT-PCR kit. The libraries were constructed in a second round of multiplex PCR and then size-selected and purified. Sequencing of the libraries was done on an Illumina HiSeq2000 using paired-end 100 bp reads. As for the authors' bioinformatics: Raw data were processed with SOAPnuke, discarding reads with adapters, uncalled bases, mean Phred below 15, or no exact constant-primer or identifier match. High-quality paired reads were merged using COPE v1.2.5, and each unique nucleotide sequence was defined as a clonotype. MiTCR v1.1 was used to align clonotypes to the IMGT TRBV, TRBD and TRBJ reference segments. The analysis included only V-J combinations with a frequency above 0.0001, which together covered 99% to 99.2% of the repertoires. The TCS score was defined as F50 (clonal expansion) divided by E x V (chaos), with BLOSUM62-based TCRdist calculated between CDR3 peptides within each V-J. Welch's t-statistics and random forest reduced roughly 500 V-J features to 13, which were used in a naive Bayes classifier (R e1071). Using fastp trimming at Q25 and MiXCR clonotype assembly, TCRdb reanalyzed the public sequencing data and kept in-frame beta chains. Every entry covers one CDR3 protein and lists the most common genes and DNA from its rows. The V and J calls were determined by TCRdb, not by the authors. The sample has fewer than 300,000 distinct CDR3 sequences on record, about 25% of them singletons. The biggest ten clones account for approximately 25% of the sample.

Deletion took 0 bases off V and 5 bases off J, with a span of 10 bases between the germline ends. The CDR3 runs 14 amino acids, cysteine and phenylalanine included. Solely the CDR3 DNA is kept, with 42 bases framed from the first base. The germline V gene supplies CDR1 ENHRY and CDR2 SYGVKD. This TCR was recovered from a man in his forties with Graves' hyperthyroidism that later progressed to Graves' ophthalmopathy. Sequenced: blood. This receptor chain uses TRBV10-3 and TRBJ1-2, with the D gene too uncertain to name. In nucleotide form, the sequence is TGTGCCATCAGTGAGTCGACGACGGTTTATGGCTACACCTTC. This sequence encodes CAISESTTVYGYTF.